Listed below are T cell receptor beta chains from one sample, sequenced in a study of T cell repertoires in cytomegalovirus infection. TCRdb used MiXCR to reprocess the reads, holding one entry per CDR3 protein. The sample includes around 740,000 distinct CDR3 sequences, 35% of them seen just once. The material sequenced was PBMCs. All receptors come from a human donor in good health (CMV status not recorded). Some clones in this sample may be carry-over from other donors' samples. The CDR3 runs from the conserved cysteine through the conserved F or W. D genes are given only for firm matches. For some rows the clone size is stated as once, few or many, or as a class when expanded; others skip it.

j_call,clone_size,d_call,v_call,cdr3_aa,cdr3_nt
TRBJ2-2,.,.,TRBV10-3,CAISAGTPNTGELFF,TGTGCCATCAGCGCCGGGACACCGAACACCGGGGAGCTGTTTTTT
TRBJ2-7,.,.,TRBV5-6,CASSLFHYEQYF,TGTGCCAGCAGCCTCTTCCATTACGAGCAGTACTTC
TRBJ2-7,.,.,TRBV10-3,CATTPGVQYEQYF,TGTGCCACCACTCCAGGGGTCCAGTACGAGCAGTACTTC
TRBJ2-1,.,.,TRBV19,CASSRDFYNEQFF,TGTGCCAGTAGTAGGGACTTCTACAATGAGCAGTTCTTC
TRBJ2-1,.,TRBD1,TRBV5-5,CASSWRTGDNEQFF,TGTGCCAGCAGCTGGAGGACAGGTGACAATGAGCAGTTCTTC
TRBJ2-2,.,TRBD1,TRBV20-1,CSSRDWTGGSGELFF,TGCAGTTCTAGAGATTGGACAGGGGGCTCCGGGGAGCTGTTTTTT
TRBJ2-7,.,TRBD2,TRBV12-3/TRBV12-4,CASSLTGGRSSEQYF,TGTGCCAGCAGTTTAACGGGCGGGAGGTCTTCCGAGCAGTACTTC
TRBJ2-7,many,.,TRBV7-2,CASSPLRRDEQYF,TGTGCCAGCAGCCCACTCAGGAGAGACGAGCAGTACTTC
TRBJ2-2,few,.,TRBV7-3,CASSSNSLGTGELFF,TGTGCCAGCAGCTCAAATTCACTGGGTACCGGGGAGCTGTTTTTT
TRBJ1-5,.,TRBD1,TRBV28,CASSSEGQPLNQPQHF,TGTGCCAGCAGTTCGGAGGGACAGCCACTGAATCAGCCCCAGCATTTT
TRBJ2-5,.,TRBD2,TRBV7-4,CASSPVGGGETQYF,TGTGCCAGCAGCCCCGTTGGGGGGGGAGAGACCCAGTACTTC
TRBJ2-6,.,TRBD1,TRBV28,CASSVPTGTGGFGANVLTF,TGTGCCAGCAGTGTACCCACCGGGACAGGGGGCTTTGGGGCCAACGTCCTGACTTTC
TRBJ1-6,few,.,TRBV5-1,CASSPRDGDPPLHF,TGCGCCAGCAGCCCCCGGGACGGGGATCCACCCCTCCACTTT
TRBJ1-1,.,.,TRBV3-1,CASSQDNSFEAFF,TGTGCCAGCAGCCAAGATAACAGTTTTGAAGCTTTCTTT